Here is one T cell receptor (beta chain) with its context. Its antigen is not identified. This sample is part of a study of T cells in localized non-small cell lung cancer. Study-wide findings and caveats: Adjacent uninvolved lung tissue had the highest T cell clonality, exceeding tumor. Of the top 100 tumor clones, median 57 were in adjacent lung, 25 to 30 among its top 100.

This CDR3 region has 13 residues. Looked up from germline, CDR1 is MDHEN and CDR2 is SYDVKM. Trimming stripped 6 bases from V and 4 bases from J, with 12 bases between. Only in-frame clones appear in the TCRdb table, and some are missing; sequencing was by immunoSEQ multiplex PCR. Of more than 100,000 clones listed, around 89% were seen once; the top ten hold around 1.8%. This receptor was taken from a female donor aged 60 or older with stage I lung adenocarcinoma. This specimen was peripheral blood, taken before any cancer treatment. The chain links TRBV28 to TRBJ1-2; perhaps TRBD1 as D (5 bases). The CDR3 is CASRTGTVYGYTF. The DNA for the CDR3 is TGTGCCAGCAGAACCGGGACGGTCTATGGCTACACCTTC.